A single T cell receptor beta chain is shown here with its context. The target antigen is unknown. Both TRBC1 and TRBC2 were covered by a beta constant-region primer of two equimolar oligonucleotides. TCRdb itself ran the UMI-ligation and nested PCR reads through MiXCR, one entry per CDR3 protein. The repertoire holds some 150,000 distinct CDR3 sequences, with 15% to 20% as singletons. After removal of 0 bases from V and 2 bases from J, the junction contained 10 bases not matched to a gene. Germline V gives CDR1 ENHRY, CDR2 SYGVKD. This CDR3 comprises 18 residues. Cells stained for CD3, CD4, CD8, CD45RA and CD27 were sorted into four subsets. The data originate from a study of naive and memory T cell subsets. Broader study findings: Clonotypes are single alpha or beta chains, not paired receptors. Gini index rose across naive, CM, EM and EMRA in CD4 and CD8.

The TCR sequence derives from a human donor in good health. Sequences were obtained from naive CD4+ T cells from blood. J is TRBJ2-3 and V is TRBV10-3; 8 nucleotides match TRBD1. CDR3 in DNA: TGTGCCATCAGTGAGTCGAGAACAGGGGGTCGGTCCACAGATACGCAGTATTTT. Its protein product is CAISESRTGGRSTDTQYF.